Presented here are 12 T cell receptor beta chains from one specimen sequenced in a study of neoadjuvant anti-PD-1 for oral cavity cancer. Clones were read by immunoSEQ multiplex PCR, and TCRdb kept only the in-frame ones, dropping some. The table lists 70,000 to 95,000 clones, 84% of them singletons. The sequencing used PBMCs, collected before nivolumab (anti-PD-1) treatment. These receptors all stem from a person aged 40 to 85 with oral cavity squamous cell carcinoma.

The rearrangement joins TRBV6-1 to TRBJ2-5, with 10 bases identical to TRBD2. CDR1 and CDR2 from the germline V gene are MNHNS and SASEGT. This CDR3 is 18 amino acids long. Trimming at V came to 6 bases and at J to 5 bases, leaving 18 bases not matched to a gene. CDR3: CASSESQLAGRIMETQYF. CDR3 DNA: TGTGCCAGCAGCGAATCTCAACTAGCGGGGAGGATAATGGAGACCCAGTACTTC.

The chain joins TRBV11-2 to TRBJ2-7; D is ambiguous. From germline, CDR1 is SGHAT and CDR2 FQNNGV. The CDR3 contains 12 residues. Trimming took 6 bases from V and 0 from J, leaving 6 bases between them. In DNA, the CDR3 is TGTGCCAGCAGTGGCAGCTCCTACGAGCAGTACTTC. Residues: CASSGSSYEQYF.

The chain uses TRBV30 and TRBJ1-5; D call uncertain. The length of the CDR3 is 15 residues. Between the trimmed V and J ends, which lost 0 bases and 3 bases, there was a span of 12 bases. The germline V gene encodes CDR1 GTSNPN and CDR2 SVGIG (reference sequence). The CDR3 sequence is CAWSVVDGINQPQHF. CDR3 in DNA: TGTGCCTGGAGTGTAGTGGACGGGATCAATCAGCCCCAGCATTTT.

V gene TRBV6-4 combines with J gene TRBJ2-3; D is undetermined. V lost 2 bases and J lost 0, with 6 bases in between. The CDR3 has 14 amino acids. CDR1 and CDR2 from the germline V gene are MRHNA and SNTAGT. CDR3 DNA sequence: TGTGCCAGCAGTGACGGGGATAGCACAGATACGCAGTATTTT. This sequence encodes CASSDGDSTDTQYF.

CDR3 in amino acids: CASTRANIPDHYEQYF. The DNA for the CDR3 is TGTGCCAGCACCCGAGCTAACATCCCCGACCACTACGAGCAGTACTTC. The J gene is TRBJ2-7, the V gene TRBV11-3; D uncertain. Trimming removed 7 bases at V and 3 bases at J, with 22 bases between. The CDR3 length is 16 residues. Germline values: CDR1 SGHNT, CDR2 YENEEA.

The chain has TRBV5-1 and TRBJ2-1, with D hard to call. V lost 7 bases, J lost 8 bases, and 19 bases lay in between. This CDR3 has 14 residues. Germline loops: CDR1 SGHRS, CDR2 YFSETQ. The chain's CDR3 is CASSPGQLSDEQFF. The CDR3 DNA is TGCGCCAGCTCACCGGGCCAACTAAGCGATGAGCAGTTCTTC. The full variable domain, rest sourced from reference TRBV5-1 and TRBJ2-1, is KAGVTQTPRYLIKTRGQQVTLSCSPISGHRSVSWYQQTPGQGLQFLFEYFSETQRNKGNFPGRFSGRQFSNSRSEMNVSTLELGDSALYLCASSPGQLSDEQFFGPGTRLTVL.

This sequence joins TRBV12-5 and TRBJ1-2, with no clear D. The germline V gene has CDR1 LGHNT and CDR2 FRNRAP. Trimming left V 1 base short and J 3 bases short, with 3 bases between. The CDR3 is 12 residues long. CDR3 residues: CASGLAYYGYTF. As DNA, the CDR3 is TGTGCTAGTGGTTTGGCCTACTATGGCTACACCTTC.

As to this clone: One end of the junction is discordant with germline, which a read error may explain. The chain is built from TRBV7-7 and TRBJ2-1; D perhaps matches TRBD2 (6 bases). This CDR3 spans 15 amino acids. Looked up from germline, CDR1 is SSHAT and CDR2 is FNYEAQ (reference sequence). The DNA of the CDR3 is TGTGCTAGCAGCTCGGGACTGTTTAGGGACAATGAGCAGTTCTTC. Translated, it gives CASSSGLFRDNEQFF.

This clone was detected only once. The V gene is TRBV6-1, the J gene TRBJ1-1; D perhaps matches TRBD1 (6 bases). The CDR3 length is 12 residues. Trimming stripped 10 bases from V and 5 bases from J, with 14 bases between. Germline V gene lookup returns CDR1 MNHNS and CDR2 SASEGT. The CDR3 loop is CAIAQGGTEAFF. The CDR3 region has the DNA TGTGCCATTGCACAGGGTGGAACTGAAGCTTTCTTT.

The chain uses TRBV28 and TRBJ2-1; D gene uncertain. Trimming removed 6 bases at V and 4 bases at J, with 19 bases between. CDR1 is MDHEN, CDR2 SYDVKM, per germline. This CDR3 comprises 16 residues. CDR3 nucleotide sequence: TGTGCCAGCAGATCCCTCTATGGCTGGTCGTACAATGAGCAGTTCTTC. Residues: CASRSLYGWSYNEQFF. Full variable domain (outside the CDR3, taken from reference TRBV28 and TRBJ2-1): DVKVTQSSRYLVKRTGEKVFLECVQDMDHENMFWYRQDPGLGLRLIYFSYDVKMKEKGDIPEGYSVSREKKERFSLILESASTNQTSMYLCASRSLYGWSYNEQFFGPGTRLTVL.

The V gene is TRBV7-9, the J gene TRBJ2-7; 13 positions match TRBD2. V was pared by 5 bases and J by 10 bases, with 5 bases of the junction left unmatched. This CDR3 comprises 13 residues. Germline V gene lookup returns CDR1 SEHNR and CDR2 FQNEAQ (reference sequence). CDR3 DNA sequence: TGTGCCAGCAGCCTTGGGACTAGCGGGGCTCAGTACTTC. Its translation is CASSLGTSGAQYF.

The chain's CDR3 is CASSPVGETQYF. CDR3 nucleotides: TGCGCCAGCAGCCCGGTGGGAGAGACCCAGTACTTC. This chain connects TRBV5-1 to TRBJ2-5, with D uncertain. Trimming left V 4 bases short and J 4 bases short, with 8 bases between. The CDR3 loop spans 12 amino acids. Per the germline V gene, CDR1 is SGHRS and CDR2 is YFSETQ.